This T cell receptor (beta chain) was retrieved from a study of T-cell memory formation after mild COVID-19. On the study more broadly: The study found TCR clusters largely donor specific.

CDR3 size: 11 residues. Per germline, CDR1 LGHDT and CDR2 YNNKEL (reference sequence). With 3 bases removed from V and 6 bases from J, the gap between germline ends came to 3 bases. Constant-segment-primed 5'RACE gave TCR alpha and TCR beta cDNA libraries with sample barcodes and UMIs. TCRdb used MiXCR to reprocess the 5' RACE reads, holding one entry per CDR3 protein. The sample has around 420,000 distinct CDR3 sequences, 20% to 30% seen once; the top ten hold around 9.5%. General study results and limits: Pre-infection memory held some responding clones, suggesting pre-existing cross-reactive T cells responded. CD4+ clones that contracted lay mainly in CM and EM; CD8+ ones lay in EMRA.

Only a few counts were recorded for this clonotype. The antigen is unknown. Input material: PBMCs or a T cell subset sorted from them (not recorded which). This TCR came from an adult woman who had mild COVID-19 (a few samples of this study predate the infection). Cell type and time point are not known. V usage is TRBV3-1 and J usage is TRBJ2-1; no clear D gene. The CDR3 DNA sequence: TGTGCCAGCAGCCACTTCAATGAGCAGTTCTTC. It encodes CASSHFNEQFF.